This T cell receptor beta chain comes out of a study of blood T cell repertoires in COVID-19. Germline CDR1 reads SNHLY; CDR2 reads FYNNEI. Trimming took 6 bases from V and 7 from J; bases not matched to a gene: 7. The CDR3 is 14 residues long. Cohorts were based on clinical histories the participants reported. Repertoires were generated with immunoSEQ multiplex PCR, while TCRdb's copy carries only in-frame clones and drops some. The profile shows about 170,000 clones, about 89% of them singletons. Sequenced: PBMCs or T cells enriched from blood (not recorded which). The source of this sequence is a young woman who had recovered from COVID-19. V and J are TRBV2 and TRBJ1-5; 9 bases are shared with TRBD1. CDR3: CASRGTGRGQPQHF. The CDR3 DNA reads as TGTGCCAGCAGGGGGACAGGGCGGGGACAGCCCCAGCATTTT.